A selection of T cell receptor beta chains follows, all from one sample in a study of T cell changes during pregnancy in multiple sclerosis. The data were produced by immunoSEQ multiplex PCR, yet TCRdb's version contains in-frame clones alone and is incomplete. The sample contains 93,000 or so clones, 92% of which appear only once. This specimen was peripheral blood, taken after pregnancy. These receptors were obtained from a female donor with multiple sclerosis, enrolled in a pregnancy study. The CDR3 runs from the conserved cysteine through the conserved F or W. The D gene is left open where the match is weak. A clone size is listed for some rows: how often the clone was seen (once, few, many), or a class if it is expanded.

NA	TRBD1	TRBV4-1	TRBJ2-7	TGCGCCAGCAGCCCGTTGGACAGGGGGTTTCCCCCTGCCTACGAGCAGTACTTC	CASSPLDRGFPPAYEQYF
NA	NA	TRBV2	TRBJ2-7	TGTGCCAGCAGCCAACTCCAATACGAGCAGTACTTC	CASSQLQYEQYF
NA	TRBD2	TRBV6-5	TRBJ2-3	TGTGCCACCGGGACTAGCGGGGGGGCGCGTACGCAGTATTTT	CATGTSGGARTQYF
few	NA	TRBV16	TRBJ1-5	TGTGCCAGCAGCCGGAACAGGCTCGTCAATCAGCCCCAGCATTTT	CASSRNRLVNQPQHF
NA	NA	TRBV2	TRBJ2-5	TGTGCCAGCAGTGACGGGGTCCCGTACTTC	CASSDGVPYF
NA	NA	TRBV18	TRBJ2-7	TGTGCCAGCTCTTCCGGGAGCTCCTACGAGCAGTACTTC	CASSSGSSYEQYF
NA	TRBD1	TRBV6-1	TRBJ2-1	TGTGCCAGCAGCAGGTCCGGGACAGGGGGCAATGAGCAGTTCTTC	CASSRSGTGGNEQFF
NA	NA	TRBV5-1	TRBJ2-1	TGCGCCAGCAGCTTGGTAGGGGCCTCCTACAATGAGCAGTTCTTC	CASSLVGASYNEQFF
NA	TRBD1	TRBV4-1	TRBJ1-4	TGCGCCAGCAGCCTCCGATGGGCCGACAGGGTATATGAAAAACTGTTTTTT	CASSLRWADRVYEKLFF
few	NA	TRBV2	TRBJ1-6	TGTGCCAGCAGTGAGTCCCGGGCCTATAATTCACCCCTCCACTTT	CASSESRAYNSPLHF
NA	NA	TRBV5-1	TRBJ1-3	TGCGCCAGCAGCTTGGTTCAGGCGAACTCTGGAAACACCATATATTTT	CASSLVQANSGNTIYF
NA	TRBD1	TRBV19	TRBJ1-3	TGTGCCAGTAGTATATTACAGGGGGCAGGCACCATATATTTT	CASSILQGAGTIYF
NA	TRBD1	TRBV15	TRBJ1-1	TGTGCCACCAGCAGAGGCGACAGGGGGCTCACTGAAGCTTTCTTT	CATSRGDRGLTEAFF
once	NA	TRBV14	TRBJ2-1	TGTGCCAGCAGCCAAGGAATAGGTGGGGGGAATGAGCAGTTCTTC	CASSQGIGGGNEQFF
NA	NA	TRBV6-1	TRBJ1-2	TGTGCCAGCAGTTGGCCAGTCCCCTATGGCTACACCTTC	CASSWPVPYGYTF
NA	NA	TRBV10-3	TRBJ1-1	TGTGCCATCAGGGGCGGGGGGAGGAACACTGAAGCTTTCTTT	CAIRGGGRNTEAFF
NA	TRBD1	TRBV5-1	TRBJ1-3	TGCGCCAGCAGCGCGGGGACAGGGGGGCCGAGTCGGAACACCATATATTTT	CASSAGTGGPSRNTIYF
NA	TRBD1	TRBV5-5	TRBJ2-1	TGTGCCAGCAGCCATCAGTGGGACAGTAACCGTTATGAGCAGTTCTTC	CASSHQWDSNRYEQFF
NA	TRBD2	TRBV9	TRBJ2-5	TGTGCCAGCAGCGTTAGCGGGGGGCATGGGGAGACCCAGTACTTC	CASSVSGGHGETQYF
NA	NA	TRBV15	TRBJ1-3	TGTGCCACCAGCATACTGGAGAGCTCTGGAAACACCATATATTTT	CATSILESSGNTIYF
NA	TRBD1	TRBV5-1	TRBJ1-4	TGCGCCAGCAGACCGGACAGGTCGAAGAATGAAAAACTGTTTTTT	CASRPDRSKNEKLFF
NA	TRBD1	TRBV6-6	TRBJ1-3	TGTGCCAGCAGTTCCAGGGGGCGTGGAAACACCATATATTTT	CASSSRGRGNTIYF
once	NA	TRBV4-3	TRBJ1-5	TGCGCCAGCAGCCCCGCGCGGCAGGGCTATCAGCCCCAGCATTTT	CASSPARQGYQPQHF
NA	NA	TRBV5-6	TRBJ2-7	TGTGCCAGCAGCTCGGCAGGCGAATCCTACGAGCAGTACTTC	CASSSAGESYEQYF
NA	NA	TRBV7-3	TRBJ2-5	TGTGCCAGCAGCACCCGGAGTCAAGAGACCCAGTACTTC	CASSTRSQETQYF
once	TRBD1	TRBV5-4	TRBJ1-1	TGTGCCAGCAGCGCTTTGACAGGGGGGAACACTGAAGCTTTCTTT	CASSALTGGNTEAFF
NA	NA	TRBV2	TRBJ2-6	TGTGCCAGCACCTATACCGGGGCCAACGTCCTGACTTTC	CASTYTGANVLTF
NA	NA	TRBV15	TRBJ1-4	TGTGCCACCAGCAGGGGCAGAGTTGGTAATGAAAAACTGTTTTTT	CATSRGRVGNEKLFF
NA	NA	TRBV5-4	TRBJ2-5	TGTGCCAGCAGCCGAGCATCGGGTGTAGAGACCCAGTACTTC	CASSRASGVETQYF
NA	TRBD1	TRBV6-6	TRBJ1-1	TGTGCCAGCAGTTACTTAAGACAGGGGATGGGGACTGAAGCTTTCTTT	CASSYLRQGMGTEAFF
NA	NA	TRBV19	TRBJ1-3	TGTGCCAGTGACGGGCCACCGGGAATGAACACCATATATTTT	CASDGPPGMNTIYF
NA	NA	TRBV30	TRBJ2-3	TGTGCCTGGAGCTCTAGCGTCGATACGCAGTATTTT	CAWSSSVDTQYF
NA	NA	TRBV11-2	TRBJ1-4	TGTGCCAGCAGCCGACAGGCCGGAAGGGAAAAACTGTTTTTT	CASSRQAGREKLFF
NA	TRBD2	TRBV5-1	TRBJ2-3	TGCGCCAGCAGTCTTCTAGCGGGACGCACAGATACGCAGTATTTT	CASSLLAGRTDTQYF
NA	TRBD1	TRBV11-2	TRBJ1-2	TGTGCCAGCAGCTTAGATTTACAGGGGGGTCTTGGGGGCTACACCTTC	CASSLDLQGGLGGYTF
NA	NA	TRBV27	TRBJ2-2	TGTGCCAGCACCCATAGGGAGGCCGGGGAGCTGTTTTTT	CASTHREAGELFF
NA	NA	TRBV2	TRBJ1-1	TGTGCCAGCAGAGCTCAGGGGCAGGGGAACACTGAAGCTTTCTTT	CASRAQGQGNTEAFF
NA	NA	TRBV7-3	TRBJ1-2	TGTGCCAGCAGCTTAACTGGGGGCCCCTTAACGGGGGGCTACACCTTC	CASSLTGGPLTGGYTF
NA	NA	TRBV9	TRBJ2-1	TGTGCCAGCAGCGTAGGGGGCCGCTCCTACAATGAGCAGTTCTTC	CASSVGGRSYNEQFF
NA	NA	TRBV28	TRBJ2-7	TGTGCCAGCAGCCTTAGGTCCGGGACAAGGTCCTACGAGCAGTACTTC	CASSLRSGTRSYEQYF